Shown below are 23 T cell receptor beta chains from a single sample sequenced in a study of shared clonotypes between healthy human individuals. This table comes from immunoSEQ multiplex PCR, and its TCRdb copy is limited to in-frame clones, with some not included. The sample has roughly 530,000 clones, approximately 95% seen once. Material: naive CD4+ T cells sorted from blood. Subset of the sample: CD45RA+ positively selected. Source of these receptors: a woman between 25 and 40 years old in good health.

The V gene is TRBV6-5, the J gene TRBJ1-5, with unresolved D. V was shortened by 6 bases and J by 0 bases, with 6 bases between the two germline ends. The V gene's germline CDR1 is MNHEY and CDR2 SVGAGI. The CDR3 consists of 13 residues. The CDR3 reads CASSPYSNQPQHF. CDR3 sequence (DNA): TGTGCCAGCAGCCCGTATAGCAATCAGCCCCAGCATTTT.

This chain uses TRBV14 with TRBJ2-5; TRBD2 matches at 12 bases. The J call is doubtful: the DNA matches TRBJ2-7 better. CDR1 is SGHDN and CDR2 is FVKESK in the germline V gene. The CDR3 runs to 16 residues. The CDR3 here is CASSPNRLAGADEQYF. CDR3 in DNA: TGTGCCAGCAGCCCGAACCGACTAGCGGGAGCGGACGAGCAGTACTTC.

The V call is TRBV28, the J call TRBJ2-1, with D possibly being TRBD2 (5 bases). The V end lost 4 bases, the J end lost 6 bases, and 13 bases lay between the germline ends. The germline CDR1 and CDR2 sequences are MDHEN and SYDVKM. The CDR3 length is 14 residues. As DNA, the CDR3 is TGTGCCAGCAGTTCCCCCCCTACTAGCAATGAGCAGTTCTTC. It encodes CASSSPPTSNEQFF.

The chain couples TRBV5-1 to TRBJ2-6; D possibly corresponds to TRBD1 (6 bases). CDR3 length: 16 residues. V shed 1 base and J shed 4 bases, with 12 bases lying between them. Germline values: CDR1 SGHRS, CDR2 YFSETQ. The CDR3 DNA follows: TGCGCCAGCAGCTTGAGCGCAGGGGCGGGGGCCAACGTCCTGACTTTC. Its translation: CASSLSAGAGANVLTF.

This clone was observed a few times. V and J are TRBV6-5 and TRBJ2-7, with 11 bases lining up with TRBD2. The CDR3 contains 15 residues. J lost 5 bases, V lost 6 bases, and 9 bases had no gene match. Germline CDR1 is MNHEY and CDR2 is SVGAGI. CDR3 nucleotide sequence: TGTGCCAGCAGGTCACTAGCGGGAGCGGAACACGAGCAGTACTTC. Translating gives CASRSLAGAEHEQYF.

This rearrangement joins TRBV18 to TRBJ2-3; D perhaps matches TRBD1 (5 bases). V lost 3 bases, J lost 2 bases, and 12 bases lay in between. This CDR3 is 15 amino acids long. Germline values: CDR1 KGHSH, CDR2 LQKENI. The CDR3 here is CASSPPGQPTDTQYF. In DNA form, the CDR3 reads TGTGCCAGCTCACCGCCCGGACAACCCACAGATACGCAGTATTTT. The full variable domain, completed using reference TRBV18 and TRBJ2-3, is NAGVMQNPRHLVRRRGQEARLRCSPMKGHSHVYWYRQLPEEGLKFMVYLQKENIIDESGMPKERFSAEFPKEGPSILRIQQVVRGDSAAYFCASSPPGQPTDTQYFGPGTRLTVL.

The gene calls are TRBV5-1 and TRBJ1-1; D not certain. This CDR3 is built from 14 residues. Germline V gene data show CDR1 as SGHRS and CDR2 as YFSETQ. Trimming took 2 bases from V and 6 from J, leaving 14 bases between them. This CDR3 is CASSFGGINAEAFF. CDR3 in DNA: TGCGCCAGCAGCTTCGGAGGGATTAACGCTGAAGCTTTCTTT. The entire variable domain, with the rest obtained from reference TRBV5-1 and TRBJ1-1, is as follows: KAGVTQTPRYLIKTRGQQVTLSCSPISGHRSVSWYQQTPGQGLQFLFEYFSETQRNKGNFPGRFSGRQFSNSRSEMNVSTLELGDSALYLCASSFGGINAEAFFGQGTRLTVV.

The rearrangement links TRBV6-5 to TRBJ1-3, with 9 bases identical to TRBD1. The CDR3 totals 15 residues. Germline assignment: CDR1 MNHEY and CDR2 SVGAGI. V lost 5 bases to trimming and J lost 4 bases; unmatched junction nucleotides: 6. CDR3 loop: CASSKSGTGGNTIYF. The CDR3 DNA sequence: TGTGCCAGCAGTAAATCCGGGACAGGGGGAAACACCATATATTTT.

The V gene is TRBV19, the J gene TRBJ2-6; D is perhaps TRBD1 (6 bases). Looked up from germline, CDR1 is LNHDA and CDR2 is SQIVND (reference sequence). V lost 10 bases and J lost 0, with 22 bases in between. This CDR3 comprises 18 residues. The CDR3 nucleotides are TGTGCCACCCACAGGGACCGATCTCTAAACTCTGGGGCCAACGTCCTGACTTTC. Protein sequence: CATHRDRSLNSGANVLTF.

CDR3 protein: CASSYLTSDTQYF. DNA for the CDR3: TGTGCCAGCAGTTACTTAACTTCAGATACGCAGTATTTT. The rearrangement joins TRBV6-5 to TRBJ2-3; D not certain. Germline loops: CDR1 MNHEY, CDR2 SVGAGI. V dropped 1 base and J dropped 4 bases, with 6 bases sitting between them. The CDR3 consists of 13 residues.

The chain is built from TRBV29-1 and TRBJ2-7, with 7 bases identical to TRBD1. The CDR3 has 14 residues. Trimming at V came to 3 bases and at J to 6 bases, leaving 11 bases not matched to a gene. Germline CDR1 SQVTM, CDR2 ANQGSEA. Written as DNA, the CDR3 is TGCAGCGTTGATGACAGGAGCCCAGGGGGCGAGCAGTACTTC. It specifies CSVDDRSPGGEQYF.

V usage is TRBV7-9 and J usage is TRBJ2-7, with D possibly being TRBD1 (6 bases). Trimming took off 4 bases at V and 0 bases at J, with 13 bases between the two ends. CDR3 length equals 15 residues. The germline CDR1 and CDR2 sequences are SEHNR and FQNEAQ (reference sequence). The CDR3 sequence is CASSSTGTSSYEQYF. As DNA, the CDR3 is TGTGCCAGCAGCTCAACCGGGACAAGCTCCTACGAGCAGTACTTC.

The chain has TRBV5-1 and TRBJ2-3, with TRBD2 matching over 13 bases. Germline CDR1 and CDR2: SGHRS and YFSETQ. This CDR3 region has 18 residues. The ends lost 4 bases at V and 1 base at J; junction bases unmatched: 9. This chain's CDR3 is CASSPHGTSGIGTDTQYF. The CDR3 DNA is TGCGCCAGCAGCCCCCATGGGACTAGCGGGATCGGCACAGATACGCAGTATTTT. The full variable domain, with the rest looked up from reference TRBV5-1 and TRBJ2-3, is KAGVTQTPRYLIKTRGQQVTLSCSPISGHRSVSWYQQTPGQGLQFLFEYFSETQRNKGNFPGRFSGRQFSNSRSEMNVSTLELGDSALYLCASSPHGTSGIGTDTQYFGPGTRLTVL.

This clone was found once. The J gene is TRBJ1-1, the V gene TRBV29-1; TRBD1 is a possible D gene (5 bases). This CDR3 comprises 12 residues. Germline lookup yields CDR1 SQVTM and CDR2 ANQGSEA. Trimming took 6 bases from V and 5 from J, leaving 13 bases between them. The CDR3 coding sequence is TGCAGCGTCGGGGCCGGTAGGACTGAAGCTTTCTTT. Amino acids: CSVGAGRTEAFF. Full variable domain (outside the CDR3, taken from reference TRBV29-1 and TRBJ1-1): SAVISQKPSRDICQRGTSLTIQCQVDSQVTMMFWYRQQPGQSLTLIATANQGSEATYESGFVIDKFPISRPNLTFSTLTVSNMSPEDSSIYLCSVGAGRTEAFFGQGTRLTVV.

V usage is TRBV5-1 and J usage is TRBJ2-7, with D hard to call. Germline assignment: CDR1 SGHRS and CDR2 YFSETQ. The CDR3 spans 15 residues. Trimming shortened V by 4 bases and J by 0 bases, and 14 bases separated the two germline ends. The CDR3: CASSIAGRSSYEQYF. The DNA for the CDR3 is TGCGCCAGCAGCATAGCCGGGCGGAGCTCCTACGAGCAGTACTTC. Filled out from reference TRBV5-1 and TRBJ2-7, the complete variable domain reads KAGVTQTPRYLIKTRGQQVTLSCSPISGHRSVSWYQQTPGQGLQFLFEYFSETQRNKGNFPGRFSGRQFSNSRSEMNVSTLELGDSALYLCASSIAGRSSYEQYFGPGTRLTVT.

This clone was observed once. V and J are TRBV21-1 and TRBJ2-4. TRBV21-1 is a pseudogene segment. The CDR3 length is 18 residues. The CDR3 reads CASSKVLRAYGAKNIQYF. The CDR3 DNA is TGTGCCAGCAGCAAAGTATTAAGGGCCTATGGGGCCAAAAACATTCAGTACTTC.

Regarding this clone: This sample also contains other DNA sequences that code for the same CDR3. The chain links TRBV5-1 to TRBJ1-4; D uncertain. Germline CDR1 and CDR2: SGHRS and YFSETQ. Between the trimmed V and J ends, which lost 0 bases and 5 bases, there was a span of 8 bases. The CDR3 loop spans 14 amino acids. This CDR3 is CASSLDSLNEKLFF. The CDR3 coding sequence is TGCGCCAGCAGCTTGGACAGCCTAAATGAAAAACTGTTTTTT. The full variable domain, completed using reference TRBV5-1 and TRBJ1-4, is KAGVTQTPRYLIKTRGQQVTLSCSPISGHRSVSWYQQTPGQGLQFLFEYFSETQRNKGNFPGRFSGRQFSNSRSEMNVSTLELGDSALYLCASSLDSLNEKLFFGSGTQLSVL.

With regard to this clone: The same CDR3 is also encoded by other DNA sequences in this sample. V gene TRBV28 combines with J gene TRBJ2-7; 8 nucleotides match TRBD1. Trimming removed 7 bases from V and 3 bases from J; junction bases left unmatched: 11. This CDR3 contains 15 residues. Germline assignment: CDR1 MDHEN and CDR2 SYDVKM. The CDR3 coding sequence is TGTGCCAGCAACCCCTCAACAGGGGGTCACTACGAGCAGTACTTC. This encodes CASNPSTGGHYEQYF.

The V call is TRBV28, the J call TRBJ2-4; D uncertain. Germline V gene sequence: CDR1 MDHEN, CDR2 SYDVKM. The CDR3 sequence is 15 residues long. The V and J ends lost 6 bases and 1 base respectively, with 13 bases between them. CDR3 in DNA: TGTGCCAGCAGCCCGGGCCCTAGGGCCAAAAACATTCAGTACTTC. Amino acid sequence: CASSPGPRAKNIQYF.

The V gene is TRBV19, the J gene TRBJ2-7; tentatively, D is TRBD1 (6 bases). This CDR3 contains 14 residues. Between the trimmed V and J ends, which lost 7 bases and 0 bases, there was a span of 13 bases. Germline-derived CDR1 and CDR2 are LNHDA and SQIVND (reference sequence). Here the CDR3 reads CASKDRRTSYEQYF. CDR3 DNA: TGTGCCAGTAAGGACAGAAGGACCTCCTACGAGCAGTACTTC.

This chain connects TRBV29-1 to TRBJ2-5; D is perhaps TRBD1 or TRBD2 (5 bases each). The CDR3 covers 13 residues. Germline lookup yields CDR1 SQVTM and CDR2 ANQGSEA. With 6 bases removed from V and 2 bases from J, the gap between germline ends came to 13 bases. DNA for the CDR3: TGCAGCGTGCACTCCGGGGCACAAGAGACCCAGTACTTC. It translates to CSVHSGAQETQYF.

The chain links TRBV19 to TRBJ1-4; no clear D gene. Trimming stripped 5 bases from V and 1 base from J, with 11 bases between. CDR3 length equals 15 residues. Per germline, CDR1 LNHDA and CDR2 SQIVND (reference sequence). CDR3 bases: TGTGCCAGTAGTCCGGCAATGGTAACTAATGAAAAACTGTTTTTT. Its translation: CASSPAMVTNEKLFF.

Points on this clone: Relative to the germline gene, one junction end is altered; a read error may explain this. This sequence joins TRBV28 and TRBJ2-7, with 10 bases matching TRBD1. The CDR3 has 12 residues. Germline assignment: CDR1 MDHEN and CDR2 SYDVKM. The CDR3 here is CASSFSGTGDDF. The CDR3 coding sequence is TGTGCCAGCAGTTTTTCCGGGACAGGGGATGACTTC.